A single sample gave rise to the 3 T cell receptor beta chains below, sequenced in a study of T cell repertoires in cytomegalovirus infection. For these TCRs, the target antigens are not known. MiXCR, applied by TCRdb to the reads, yields one record per CDR3 protein. The top ten hold roughly an eighth of the sample, which has approximately 990,000 distinct CDR3 sequences, around a third seen once. This specimen consisted of cultured CD8+ T cells from PBMCs, obtained from culture after CMV antigen stimulation. The source of these receptors is a human donor in good health (CMV status not recorded). Some clones in this sample may be carry-over from other donors' samples.

This clonotype was detected a few times. This sequence joins TRBV12-3 or TRBV12-4 and TRBJ2-2; D unclear. The CDR3 extends over 14 amino acids. V shed 5 bases and J shed 4 bases, with 11 bases lying between them. CDR3 sequence: CASSPTSGTGELFF. The CDR3 DNA sequence: TGTGCCAGCAGTCCTACCTCTGGCACCGGGGAGCTGTTTTTT.

The chain is built from TRBV7-6 and TRBJ2-4; either TRBD1 or TRBD2 may fit D (5 bases each). The CDR3 runs 19 residues. The V gene's germline CDR1 is SGHVS and CDR2 FNYEAQ. V was clipped by 5 bases and J by 0 bases, with 23 bases between them. The CDR3 bases are TGTGCCAGCAGCCATGGGGGTTGGCTCCAAAGCCTAGCCAAAAACATTCAGTACTTC. Translating gives CASSHGGWLQSLAKNIQYF.

This chain uses TRBV7-6 with TRBJ2-6; D is unclear. V lost 3 bases and J lost 0, with 6 bases in between. The germline V gene has CDR1 SGHVS and CDR2 FNYEAQ. The CDR3 spans 15 residues. The CDR3 bases are TGTGCCAGCAGCTTGGACGACTCTGGGGCCAACGTCCTGACTTTC. Amino acids: CASSLDDSGANVLTF.